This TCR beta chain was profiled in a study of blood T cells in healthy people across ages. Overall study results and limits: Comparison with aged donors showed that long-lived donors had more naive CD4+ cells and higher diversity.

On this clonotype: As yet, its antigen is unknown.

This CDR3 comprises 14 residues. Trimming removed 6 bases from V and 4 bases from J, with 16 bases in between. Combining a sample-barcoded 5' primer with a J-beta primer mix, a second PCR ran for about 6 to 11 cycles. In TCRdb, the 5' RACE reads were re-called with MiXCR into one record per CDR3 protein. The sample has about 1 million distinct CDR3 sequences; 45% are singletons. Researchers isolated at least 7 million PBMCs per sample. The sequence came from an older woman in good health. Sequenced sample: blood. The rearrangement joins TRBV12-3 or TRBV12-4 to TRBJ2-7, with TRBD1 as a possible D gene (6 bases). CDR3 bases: TGTGCCAGCAGGGCGACAGGCAGGGGTTACGAGCAGTACTTC. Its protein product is CASRATGRGYEQYF.